The 11 T cell receptor beta chains given below trace back to one sample, sequenced in a study of T cell clones after liver transplantation. Here immunoSEQ multiplex PCR was the method, and the copy in TCRdb shows in-frame clones only, minus some. The table records 20,000 to 30,000 clones, approximately 71% of them present only once. Specimen: CD4+ T cells from blood, collected before liver transplant. The receptors derive from a human donor who received a liver transplant.

This chain joins TRBV5-1 and TRBJ2-1; 10 bases match TRBD2. CDR1 is SGHRS, CDR2 YFSETQ, per germline. The CDR3 runs 15 residues. J gave up 7 bases and V 4 bases, and 8 bases lay outside the gene matches. CDR3 in amino acids: CASSPERGGRNEQFF. The CDR3 coding sequence is TGCGCCAGCAGCCCCGAGCGGGGGGGCAGGAATGAGCAGTTCTTC.

This clone has a handful of counts. The V call is TRBV6-6, the J call TRBJ1-1; D is possibly TRBD1 (5 bases). V was cut by 7 bases and J by 5 bases, with 20 bases left in between. CDR3 size: 15 residues. In germline, CDR1 is MNHNY, CDR2 SVGAGI (reference sequence). CDR3 sequence: CASNIVRGLGTEAFF. CDR3 DNA sequence: TGTGCCAGCAACATAGTCCGGGGACTGGGGACTGAAGCTTTCTTT.

The rearrangement joins TRBV7-9 to TRBJ1-1; 7 positions agree with TRBD1. V was pared by 8 bases and J by 9 bases, with 12 bases of the junction left unmatched. The germline gives CDR1 SEHNR, CDR2 FQNEAQ (reference sequence). The CDR3 is made up of 13 amino acids. The CDR3 DNA is TGTGCCAGCCGACGCTTTGAGGACAGGAAAGCTTTCTTT. Its translation: CASRRFEDRKAFF.

This chain links TRBV6-5 with TRBJ2-7, with 7 nucleotides matching TRBD2. Germline CDR1 and CDR2: MNHEY and SVGAGI. V dropped 5 bases and J dropped 0; count of bases not matched to a gene: 4. The CDR3 contains 14 residues. The CDR3 is CASSTAGPSYEQYV. The CDR3 region has the DNA TGTGCCAGCAGTACAGCGGGACCCTCCTACGAGCAGTACGTC.

Only a few counts were recorded for this clone. The chain is built from TRBV5-1 and TRBJ1-1; D is uncertain. Germline CDR1 is SGHRS and CDR2 is YFSETQ. The V gene lost 1 base and the J gene lost 1 base, with 8 bases spanning the gap. The CDR3 consists of 14 residues. The CDR3: CASSLRPTNTEAFF. CDR3 DNA sequence: TGCGCCAGCAGCTTGCGGCCCACGAACACTGAAGCTTTCTTT.

The chain has TRBV14 and TRBJ1-2; tentatively, D is TRBD1 (6 bases). Trimming removed 4 bases from V and 8 bases from J, with 11 bases in between. The CDR3 has 12 amino acids. Per germline, CDR1 SGHDN and CDR2 FVKESK. CDR3 coding DNA: TGTGCCAGCAGCCTACAGGGTATCGGCTACACCTTC. Encoded protein: CASSLQGIGYTF.

The rearrangement links TRBV28 to TRBJ1-5, with D uncertain. The CDR3 runs to 16 residues. Germline V gene sequence: CDR1 MDHEN, CDR2 SYDVKM. V lost 8 bases, J lost 6 bases, and 23 bases lay in between. The CDR3 region has the DNA TGTGCCAGCCGCCGACCGGGCCCAACCCGCGTTCAGCCCCAGCATTTT. It translates to CASRRPGPTRVQPQHF.

This clone was picked up a small number of times. The chain combines TRBV4-1 with TRBJ1-2; D perhaps matches TRBD1 (5 bases). CDR1 and CDR2 (germline): MGHRA, YSYEKL. The CDR3 has 16 residues. The V and J ends lost 4 bases and 4 bases respectively, with 19 bases between them. Here the CDR3 reads CASSRSDTAGSYGYTF. In DNA form, the CDR3 reads TGCGCCAGCAGCCGATCCGATACAGCAGGGAGCTATGGCTACACCTTC.

The chain uses TRBV6-1 and TRBJ1-3; D is perhaps TRBD1 (6 bases). V gave up 0 bases and J gave up 2 bases, with 8 bases separating them. The CDR3 contains 15 residues. Germline CDR1 and CDR2: MNHNS and SASEGT. This CDR3 reads CASSEAGGPGNTIYF. For the CDR3, the DNA is TGTGCCAGCAGTGAAGCCGGGGGGCCTGGAAACACCATATATTTT.

This chain connects TRBV11-1 to TRBJ2-7; 9 nucleotides match TRBD1. The CDR3 contains 14 residues. Germline CDR1 reads SGHAT; CDR2 reads FQDESV (reference sequence). Trimming took 4 bases from V and 3 from J; bases not matched to a gene: 4. For the CDR3, the DNA is TGTGCCAGCAGCTCGGGACAGGGAAACTACGAGCAGTACTTC. This translates into CASSSGQGNYEQYF.

The V gene is TRBV7-9, the J gene TRBJ1-1; 11 bases line up with TRBD1. Germline V gives CDR1 SEHNR, CDR2 FQNEAQ (reference sequence). This CDR3 has 16 amino acids. Germline trimming cut 5 bases from V and 6 bases from J; bases unmatched to any gene: 11. CDR3 nucleotide sequence: TGTGCCAGCAGCCGACGACCGGGACAGGGGGACCCTGAAGCTTTCTTT. Translating it yields CASSRRPGQGDPEAFF. Drawing the rest from reference TRBV7-9 and TRBJ1-1, the complete variable domain is DTGVSQNPRHKITKRGQNVTFRCDPISEHNRLYWYRQTLGQGPEFLTYFQNEAQLEKSRLLSDRFSAERPKGSFSTLEIQRTEQGDSAMYLCASSRRPGQGDPEAFFGQGTRLTVV.